A selection of T cell receptor beta chains follows, all from one sample in a study of early T cells in non-severe SARS-CoV-2 infection. A single record per CDR3 protein comes from TCRdb applying MiXCR to the 5' RACE reads. The sample has around 78,000 distinct CDR3 sequences, 11% to 15% seen once; the top ten hold around 3.3%. Sequencing used whole blood. The receptors were sampled from an adult who was a healthcare worker with PCR-confirmed SARS-CoV-2 infection or an uninfected control (not recorded which). CDR3s include the opening cysteine and the closing phenylalanine or tryptophan. Fields, in order: J gene, V gene, clone size, D gene, CDR3 DNA, CDR3 protein. The D gene is left open where the match is weak. A row's size may be missing; if present it is once, few, many or a size class.

>TRBJ2-1|TRBV4-1|many|TRBD1
TGCGCCAGCAGCCCAGGGACAGGTCGGTCGAAGCAGTTCTTC
CASSPGTGRSKQFF
>TRBJ1-1|TRBV28|many|NA
TGTGCCAGCAGCCGGGAATTGGGCACTGAAGCTTTCTTT
CASSRELGTEAFF
>TRBJ2-7|TRBV7-9|NA|NA
TGTGCCAGCAGCTTACTTGGAGCCTACGAGCAGTACTTC
CASSLLGAYEQYF
>TRBJ2-1|TRBV6-1|few|NA
TGTGCCAGCAGTGCCTGGGCCCCGAGTGAGCAGTTCTTC
CASSAWAPSEQFF
>TRBJ2-7|TRBV29-1|few|TRBD1
TGCAGCGTTGAAGATCGGGACAGCTCCTACGAGCAGTACTTC
CSVEDRDSSYEQYF
>TRBJ1-6|TRBV28|NA|NA
TGTGCCAGCAGAGACGGTGGGCCTACTCCCCTCCACTTT
CASRDGGPTPLHF
>TRBJ2-7|TRBV11-2|NA|TRBD2
TGTGCCAGCAGCTTAGAAGGTAGCGGGGCCTCCTACGAGCAGTACTTC
CASSLEGSGASYEQYF
>TRBJ2-7|TRBV7-9|many|NA
TGTGCCAGCAGCTTACCGGGGGACTACGAGCAGTACTTC
CASSLPGDYEQYF
>TRBJ2-6|TRBV27|many|NA
TGTGCCAGCAGCTCTTACAGCTTGCGGGCCTCTGGGGCCAACGTCCTGACTTTC
CASSSYSLRASGANVLTF
>TRBJ1-2|TRBV7-8|many|NA
TGTGCCAGCAGCTTGCAACAGGGTGATGGCTACACCTTC
CASSLQQGDGYTF
>TRBJ1-2|TRBV12-2|medium-sized|NA
TGTGCAAGTCGCCGCATACAGGTTTCGGAGTATGGCTACACCTTC
CASRRIQVSEYGYTF
>TRBJ1-6|TRBV20-1|many|NA
TGCAGTGCTAGAGGCCCCGGGACCTCTAATTCACCCCTCCACTTT
CSARGPGTSNSPLHF
>TRBJ1-6|TRBV12-3/TRBV12-4|many|NA
TGTGCCAGCAGAGGGACGGCAAGGGGTTCACCCCTCCACTTT
CASRGTARGSPLHF
>TRBJ2-7|TRBV11-1|many|NA
TGTGCCAGCAGCGTCCCAGGGTCATCCACCGAGCAGTACTTC
CASSVPGSSTEQYF
>TRBJ2-3|TRBV6-2/TRBV6-3|few|NA
TGTGCCAGCAGTCCCCCTATGACAGATACGCAGTATTTT
CASSPPMTDTQYF
>TRBJ1-1|TRBV5-4|NA|NA
TGTGCCAGCAGCTTCTGGGGGCTCATGAACACTGAAGCTTTCTTT
CASSFWGLMNTEAFF
>TRBJ2-1|TRBV20-1|many|TRBD2
TGCAGTGCTAGAACCGGACTAGCGGGAAGTTTGGGGTTCTTC
CSARTGLAGSLGFF
>TRBJ2-7|TRBV5-1|many|NA
TGCGCCAGCAGCCAGAACTCCCGGGACATCAATAACTACGAGCAGTACTTC
CASSQNSRDINNYEQYF
>TRBJ2-5|TRBV2|NA|TRBD1
TGTGCCAGCAGACCGGGACAGGGACAAGAGACCCAGTACTTC
CASRPGQGQETQYF
>TRBJ2-7|TRBV21-1|many|NA
TGTGCCAGCAGCCTTCAGGCAGGGTACTACGAGCAGTACTTC
CASSLQAGYYEQYF
>TRBJ2-6|TRBV7-2|NA|TRBD1
TGTGCCAGCAGCGGAAGGACAGGGGCTGGGGCCAACGTCCTGACTTTC
CASSGRTGAGANVLTF
>TRBJ2-2|TRBV7-9|many|NA
TGTGCCAGCAGCTTGACCGGAGCGAACACCGGGGAGCTGTTTTTT
CASSLTGANTGELFF
>TRBJ2-7|TRBV7-6|many|TRBD2
TGTGCCAGCAGCCACGGACAGGGGGGAGTACTAGCGGGAGGGCCAGCCGACGAGCAGTACTTC
CASSHGQGGVLAGGPADEQYF
>TRBJ2-3|TRBV2|NA|NA
TGTGCCAGCAGACCCTCGGTCGGCACAGATACGCAGTATTTT
CASRPSVGTDTQYF
>TRBJ1-6|TRBV20-1|many|NA
TGCAGTGCTAGAGATCGAGGGGTGCGTGATAATTCACCCCTCCACTTT
CSARDRGVRDNSPLHF
>TRBJ1-4|TRBV2|few|NA
TGTGCCAGCAGTGGCTCGTGGGTCAATGAAAAACTGTTTTTT
CASSGSWVNEKLFF
>TRBJ2-2|TRBV5-6|NA|TRBD2
TGTGCCAGCAGCTCCCTAGGACTAGCGGGGGGCCTCACCGGGGAGCTGTTTTTT
CASSSLGLAGGLTGELFF
>TRBJ1-1|TRBV7-2|NA|TRBD1
TGTGCCAGCAGCTTGCTCGGACAGGGCACTGAAGCTTTCTTT
CASSLLGQGTEAFF
>TRBJ2-7|TRBV7-2|few|TRBD2
TGTGCCAGCAGCTTAGCGGGCAGACTAGCTAGGGACGAGCAGTACTTC
CASSLAGRLARDEQYF
>TRBJ1-1|TRBV7-2|many|NA
TGTGCCAGCAGCTCCGGGGGGGCACCTAAGCGGGAAGCTTTCTTT
CASSSGGAPKREAFF
>TRBJ2-5|TRBV5-4|NA|TRBD2
TGTGCCAGCAGCCCGCGGGGGCTAGCGGGAGGGCAAGAGACCCAGTACTTC
CASSPRGLAGGQETQYF
>TRBJ1-6|TRBV9|NA|TRBD1
TGTGCCAGCAGGAGCGGGACAGAAAATAATTCACCCCTCCACTTT
CASRSGTENNSPLHF
>TRBJ2-5|TRBV29-1|few|NA
TGCAGCGTTGAAGTAAGGGGACTCGCAGGGGAGACCCAGTACTTC
CSVEVRGLAGETQYF
>TRBJ1-3|TRBV6-5|NA|NA
TGTGCCAGCAGTTACTATCTGGGATCCGGAAACACCATATATTTT
CASSYYLGSGNTIYF
>TRBJ2-7|TRBV3-1|few|NA
TGTGCCAGCAGCCAAGTCCCTGAGGCCTACGAGCAGTACTTC
CASSQVPEAYEQYF
>TRBJ2-1|TRBV18|many|TRBD2
TGTGCCAGCTCACCATCCGGACTAGCGTTGAGCTCCTACAATGAGCAGTTCTTC
CASSPSGLALSSYNEQFF
>TRBJ1-5|TRBV28|many|TRBD1
TGTGCCAGCAGTTTACTGGACAGGGTGCGGGAACAGCCCCAGCATTTT
CASSLLDRVREQPQHF
>TRBJ2-1|TRBV29-1|NA|NA
TGCAGCCTTAGCTCGTCCTACAATGAGCAGTTCTTC
CSLSSSYNEQFF
>TRBJ2-7|TRBV2|NA|TRBD1
TGTGCCAGCACAACAGGGGGACACTACGAGCAGTACTTC
CASTTGGHYEQYF
>TRBJ2-2|TRBV29-1|many|TRBD1
TGCAGCGTACCGACAGGGGTGAACACCGGGGAGCTGTTTTTT
CSVPTGVNTGELFF
>TRBJ2-7|TRBV11-2|many|TRBD2
TGTGCCAGCAGACTAGCGGGAGACTACGAGCAGTACTTC
CASRLAGDYEQYF
>TRBJ2-1|TRBV11-3|many|NA
TGTGCCAGCAGCTTAGAGCTCGGATCCCGAGGGGAGCAGTTCTTC
CASSLELGSRGEQFF
>TRBJ1-5|TRBV6-5|many|NA
TGTGCCAGCAGTTACCGGACCCCGGGGCAGGGAGGACAGCCCCAGCATTTT
CASSYRTPGQGGQPQHF
>TRBJ1-6|TRBV6-5|many|NA
TGTGCCAGCACTCCAAACGGGGGTGGCCCCCTCCACTTT
CASTPNGGGPLHF
>TRBJ2-1|TRBV11-3|many|TRBD2
TGTGCCAGCAGCTTAAGGACTAGCGGGGATAAGATTGAGCAGTTCTTC
CASSLRTSGDKIEQFF
>TRBJ2-7|TRBV5-1|few|NA
TGCGCCAGCAGCAGGGAGGCCGGACGCTACGAGCAGTACTTC
CASSREAGRYEQYF
>TRBJ2-7|TRBV6-1|many|NA
TGTGCCAGCAGTGACAGTTCCTCCTACGAGCAGTACTTC
CASSDSSSYEQYF
>TRBJ2-7|TRBV27|few|NA
TGTGCCAGCAGTTTCCGGGGGCCGGAGGAGCAGTACTTC
CASSFRGPEEQYF
>TRBJ1-4|TRBV9|many|NA
TGTGCCAGCAGCCTGGCAACTAATGAAAAACTGTTTTTT
CASSLATNEKLFF
>TRBJ2-7|TRBV9|few|TRBD2
TGTGCCAGCAGCGCCCATACTAGCGGGAGGGCCTACGAGCAGTACTTC
CASSAHTSGRAYEQYF
>TRBJ2-2|TRBV11-2|many|NA
TGTGCCAGCAGCTTAGGGTTAGGTAGATCCACCGGGGAGCTGTTTTTT
CASSLGLGRSTGELFF
>TRBJ1-1|TRBV19|many|NA
TGTGCCAGTAGTATATATGGGGGAGGGACTGAAGCTTTCTTT
CASSIYGGGTEAFF
>TRBJ2-1|TRBV29-1|NA|NA
TGCAGCGTTCCCCTGTGGGGAGGCGGGACGGCCGGGGGCAATGAGCAGTTCTTC
CSVPLWGGGTAGGNEQFF
>TRBJ2-3|TRBV3-1|few|NA
TGTGCCAGCAGCCAAGTCCTTAGCGCAGATACGCAGTATTTT
CASSQVLSADTQYF
>TRBJ1-6|TRBV11-2|few|TRBD1
TGTGCCAGCAGCTTGGACAGGGGGTCTGCCTCACCCCTCCACTTT
CASSLDRGSASPLHF